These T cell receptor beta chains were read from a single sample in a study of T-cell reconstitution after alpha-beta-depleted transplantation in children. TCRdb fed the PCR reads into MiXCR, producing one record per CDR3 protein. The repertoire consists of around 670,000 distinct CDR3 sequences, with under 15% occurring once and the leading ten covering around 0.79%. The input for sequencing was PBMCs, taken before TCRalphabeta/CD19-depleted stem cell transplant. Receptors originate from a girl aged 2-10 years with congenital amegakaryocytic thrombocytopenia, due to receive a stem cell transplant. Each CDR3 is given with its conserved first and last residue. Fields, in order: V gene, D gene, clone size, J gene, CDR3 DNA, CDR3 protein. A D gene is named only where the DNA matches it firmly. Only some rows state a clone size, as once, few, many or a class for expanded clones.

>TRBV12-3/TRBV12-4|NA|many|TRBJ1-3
TGTGCCACTCGGGGAAACACCATATATTTT
CATRGNTIYF
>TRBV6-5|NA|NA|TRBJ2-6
TGTGCCAGCAGTTATTCGCAAAGGGGGAATGACGTCCTGACTTTC
CASSYSQRGNDVLTF
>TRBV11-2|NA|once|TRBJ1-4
TGTGCCAGCAGCGCCCCAGGGGCCCGGGTCGAAAAACTGTTTTTT
CASSAPGARVEKLFF
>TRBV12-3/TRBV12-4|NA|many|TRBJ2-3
TGTGCCAGCAGTCCTGGGTTCCAGGGAGTAGATACGCAGTATTTT
CASSPGFQGVDTQYF
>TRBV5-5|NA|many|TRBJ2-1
TGTGCCAGCAGCTTGCCCGTCGTCGCGGGACAGTTTTACAATGAGCAGTTCTTC
CASSLPVVAGQFYNEQFF
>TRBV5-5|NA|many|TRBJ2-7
TGTGCCAGCAGCAACCGACAAGATTCCTCCTACGAGCAGTACTTC
CASSNRQDSSYEQYF
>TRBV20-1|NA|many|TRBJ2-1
TGCAGTGCGCGACTACAGGGTGGGTTATCCTACAATGAGCAGTTCTTC
CSARLQGGLSYNEQFF
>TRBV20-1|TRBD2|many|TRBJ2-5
TGCAGTGCTAGAGATAGCGGGAGAGAGACCCAGTACTTC
CSARDSGRETQYF
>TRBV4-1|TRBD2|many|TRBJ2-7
TGCGCCAGCAGCCATCCGGGACTAGGTAACGAGCAGTACTTC
CASSHPGLGNEQYF
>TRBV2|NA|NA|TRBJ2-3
TGTGCCAGCACTCTCGGAGCTAGCACAGATACGCAGTATTTT
CASTLGASTDTQYF
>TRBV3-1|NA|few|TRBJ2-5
TGTGCCAGCAGCCGTTCGGGTGAAATTCAAGAGACCCAGTACTTC
CASSRSGEIQETQYF
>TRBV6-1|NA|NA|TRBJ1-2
TGTGCCACCCATCCCCCCGGGGTAGGTGGCTACACCTTC
CATHPPGVGGYTF
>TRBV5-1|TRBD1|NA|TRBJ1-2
TGCGCCAGCAGCTCCCTGACAGGGCCCCCGGGGGGCTACACCTTC
CASSSLTGPPGGYTF
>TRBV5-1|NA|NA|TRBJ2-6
TGCGCCAGCGGGCCTGGGGCCAACGTCCTGACTTTC
CASGPGANVLTF
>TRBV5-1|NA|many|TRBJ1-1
TGCGCCAGCAGCCTGTGGGCGAACACTGAAGCTTTCTTT
CASSLWANTEAFF
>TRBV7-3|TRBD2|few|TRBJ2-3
TGTGCCAGCAGCGTAGGACTAGCGGTCTCAGATACGCAGTATTTT
CASSVGLAVSDTQYF
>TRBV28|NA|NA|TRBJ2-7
TGTGCCAGCAGTTTATCGGAGGGTCCAGGCGAGCAGTACTTC
CASSLSEGPGEQYF
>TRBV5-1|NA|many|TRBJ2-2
TGCGCCAGCCAGTTTGTCGGGGAGCTGTTTTTT
CASQFVGELFF
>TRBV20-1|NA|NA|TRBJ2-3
TGCAGTGCTAGTACTTCCCCCACAGATACGCAGTATTTT
CSASTSPTDTQYF
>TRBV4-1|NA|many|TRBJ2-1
TGCGCCAGCAGCCAAGATTATAGGATCCCCTACAATGAGCAGTTCTTC
CASSQDYRIPYNEQFF
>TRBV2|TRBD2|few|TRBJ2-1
TGTGCCAGGACAGAGGTTAGCGGGAGCTCCTACAATGAGCAGTTCTTC
CARTEVSGSSYNEQFF
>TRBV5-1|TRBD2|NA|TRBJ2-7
TGCGCCAGCAGCTCCGGACTAGCGGCCTCCTACGAGCAGTACTTC
CASSSGLAASYEQYF
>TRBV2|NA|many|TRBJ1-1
TGTGCCAGCAGTGAAGGCGTGAGGCGGAGCACTGAAGCTTTCTTT
CASSEGVRRSTEAFF
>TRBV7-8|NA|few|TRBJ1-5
TGTGCCAGCAGCTTAGGGTCGGGTAGCAATCAGCCCCAGCATTTT
CASSLGSGSNQPQHF
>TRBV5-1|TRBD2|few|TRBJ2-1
TGCGCCAGCAGCTTGGGCCCGGCGGGGGAGGATGAGCAGTTCTTC
CASSLGPAGEDEQFF
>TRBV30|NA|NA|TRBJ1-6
TGTGCCTGGAGTGTACTCCCTGGTGGTTCACCCCTCCACTTT
CAWSVLPGGSPLHF
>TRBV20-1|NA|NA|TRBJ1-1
TGCAGTGCTAGAGATTCAAAGGGCCCGGGAGCTTTCTTT
CSARDSKGPGAFF
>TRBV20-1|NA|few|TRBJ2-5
TGCAGTGCTCCCCCCGAGGGGGGATCGTCCCAGTACTTC
CSAPPEGGSSQYF
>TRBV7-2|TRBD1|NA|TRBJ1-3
TGTGCCAGCAGCACACGACAGGGATCTGGAAACACCATATATTTT
CASSTRQGSGNTIYF
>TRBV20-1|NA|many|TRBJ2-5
TGCAGTGCTAGTTCTCGGACTATCCAAGAGACCCAGTACTTC
CSASSRTIQETQYF
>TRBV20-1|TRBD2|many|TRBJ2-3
TGCAGTGCTAGAGTGGGGGGGGGAGATACGCAGTATTTT
CSARVGGGDTQYF
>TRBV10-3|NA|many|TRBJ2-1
TGTGCCATCAGTGAGCATAAGGATGAGCAGTTCTTC
CAISEHKDEQFF
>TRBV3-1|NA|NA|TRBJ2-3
TGTGCCAGCAGCCGACCCCCTAGTTCAGATACGCAGTATTTT
CASSRPPSSDTQYF
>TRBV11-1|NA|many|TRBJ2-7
TGTGCCAGCAACACAGACGGTCCCTACGAGCAGTACTTC
CASNTDGPYEQYF
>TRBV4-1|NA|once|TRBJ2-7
TGCGCCAGCAGCCAGGCCGGGACCCCCTCCTACGAGCAGTACTTC
CASSQAGTPSYEQYF
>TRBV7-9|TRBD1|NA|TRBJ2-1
TGTGCCAGCAGAATTGGACAGGGAGGAAATGAGCAGTTCTTC
CASRIGQGGNEQFF
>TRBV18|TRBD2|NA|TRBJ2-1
TGTGCCAGCTTCATAGCGGGAGGGCCCTTCAATGAGCAGTTCTTC
CASFIAGGPFNEQFF
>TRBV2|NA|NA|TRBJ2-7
TGTGCCACCCGGATCGGGTTGCCCTACGAGCAGTACTTC
CATRIGLPYEQYF
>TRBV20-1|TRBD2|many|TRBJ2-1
TGCAGTGCTAGAGTTGATAGCGGGCCCTACAATGAGCAGTTCTTC
CSARVDSGPYNEQFF
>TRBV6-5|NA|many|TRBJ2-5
TGTGCCAGCAGTTACTCCCGACAGCCTCGAGAGACCCAGTACTTC
CASSYSRQPRETQYF
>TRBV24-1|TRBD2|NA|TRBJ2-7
TGTGCCACCTGTGACAGTAGCGGGAGTAGCTCCTACGAGCAGTACTTC
CATCDSSGSSSYEQYF
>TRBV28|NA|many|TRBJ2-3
TGTGCCAGCAGTTTTGGCCGTTCGGATACGCAGTATTTT
CASSFGRSDTQYF
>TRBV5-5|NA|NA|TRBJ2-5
TGTGCCAGCAGCTTAATTGTTCTGTACCAAGAGACCCAGTACTTC
CASSLIVLYQETQYF